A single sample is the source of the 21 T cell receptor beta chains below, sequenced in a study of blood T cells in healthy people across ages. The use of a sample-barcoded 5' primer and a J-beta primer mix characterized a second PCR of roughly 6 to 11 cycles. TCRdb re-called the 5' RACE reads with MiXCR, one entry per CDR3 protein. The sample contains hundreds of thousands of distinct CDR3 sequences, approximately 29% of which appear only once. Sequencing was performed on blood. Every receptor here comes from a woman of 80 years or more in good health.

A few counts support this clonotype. The CDR3 DNA sequence: TGCAGTGCTAGAGGACTAGCGGGTTACACCGGGGAGCTGTTTTTT. Its protein product is CSARGLAGYTGELFF. The V gene is TRBV20-1, the J gene TRBJ2-2, with 10 nucleotides matching TRBD2. From germline, CDR1 is DFQATT and CDR2 SNEGSKA (reference sequence). J gave up 3 bases and V 1 base, and 2 bases lay outside the gene matches. The CDR3 is 15 residues long.

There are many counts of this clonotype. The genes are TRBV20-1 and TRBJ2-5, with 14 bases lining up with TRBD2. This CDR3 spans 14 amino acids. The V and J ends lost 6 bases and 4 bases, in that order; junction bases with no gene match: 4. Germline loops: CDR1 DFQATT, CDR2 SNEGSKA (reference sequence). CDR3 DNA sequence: TGCAGTGCCCAGACTAGCGGGGGGGCAGAGACCCAGTACTTC. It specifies CSAQTSGGAETQYF.

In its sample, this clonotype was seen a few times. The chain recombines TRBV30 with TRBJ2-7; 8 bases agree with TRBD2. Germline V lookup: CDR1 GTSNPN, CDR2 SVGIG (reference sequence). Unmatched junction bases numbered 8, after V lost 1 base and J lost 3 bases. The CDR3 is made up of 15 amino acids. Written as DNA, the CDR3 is TGTGCCTGGAGTGGGGTGGCGGGGGGCGGCTACGAGCAGTACTTC. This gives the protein CAWSGVAGGGYEQYF.

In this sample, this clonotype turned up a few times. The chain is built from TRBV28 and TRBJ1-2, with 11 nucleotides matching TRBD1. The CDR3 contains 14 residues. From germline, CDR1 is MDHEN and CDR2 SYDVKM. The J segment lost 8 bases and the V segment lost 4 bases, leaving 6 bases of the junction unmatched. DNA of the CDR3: TGTGCCAGCAGTTCGGACAGGGGGCTTTGGGGCTACACCTTC. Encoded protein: CASSSDRGLWGYTF.

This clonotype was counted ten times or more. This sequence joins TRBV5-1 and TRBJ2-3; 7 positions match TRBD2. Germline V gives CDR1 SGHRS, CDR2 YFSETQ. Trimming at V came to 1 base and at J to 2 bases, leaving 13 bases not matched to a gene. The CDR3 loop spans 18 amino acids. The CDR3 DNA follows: TGCGCCAGCAGCTTGCGCCCGTTGAGCGGGGTGAACACAGATACGCAGTATTTT. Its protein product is CASSLRPLSGVNTDTQYF.

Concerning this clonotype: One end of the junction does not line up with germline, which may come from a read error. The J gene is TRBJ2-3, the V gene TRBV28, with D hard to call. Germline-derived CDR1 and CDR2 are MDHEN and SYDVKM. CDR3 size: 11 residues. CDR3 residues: CAGSSGRFEYF. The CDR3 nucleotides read TGTGCCGGCAGTTCGGGCCGGTTTGAGTATTTT.

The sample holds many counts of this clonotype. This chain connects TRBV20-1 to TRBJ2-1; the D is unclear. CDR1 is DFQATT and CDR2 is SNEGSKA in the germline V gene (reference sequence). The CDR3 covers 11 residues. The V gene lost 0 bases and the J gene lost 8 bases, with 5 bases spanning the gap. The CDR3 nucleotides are TGCAGTGCTAGAGATCGCGATGAGCAGTTCTTC. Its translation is CSARDRDEQFF.

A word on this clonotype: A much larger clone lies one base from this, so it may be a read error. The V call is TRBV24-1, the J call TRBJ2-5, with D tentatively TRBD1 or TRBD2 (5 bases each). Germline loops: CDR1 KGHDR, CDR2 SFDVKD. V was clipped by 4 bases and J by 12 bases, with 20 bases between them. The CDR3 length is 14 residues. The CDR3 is CATSERAGTRAEYF. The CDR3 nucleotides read TGTGCCACCAGTGAGAGGGCCGGGACCCGTGCGGAGTACTTC.

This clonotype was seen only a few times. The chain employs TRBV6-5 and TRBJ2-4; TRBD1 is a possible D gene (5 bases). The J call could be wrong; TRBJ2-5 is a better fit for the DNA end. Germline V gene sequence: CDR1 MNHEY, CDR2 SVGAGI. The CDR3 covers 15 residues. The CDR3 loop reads CASSPVPRDQETQYF. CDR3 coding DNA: TGTGCCAGCAGTCCCGTCCCCAGGGACCAAGAGACCCAGTACTTC.

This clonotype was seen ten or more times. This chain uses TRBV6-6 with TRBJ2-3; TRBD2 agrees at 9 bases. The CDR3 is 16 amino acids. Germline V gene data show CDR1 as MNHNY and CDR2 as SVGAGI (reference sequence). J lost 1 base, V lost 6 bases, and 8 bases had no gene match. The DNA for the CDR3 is TGTGCCAGCAGAGGGACTAGCCATGGGGGCACAGATACGCAGTATTTT. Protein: CASRGTSHGGTDTQYF.

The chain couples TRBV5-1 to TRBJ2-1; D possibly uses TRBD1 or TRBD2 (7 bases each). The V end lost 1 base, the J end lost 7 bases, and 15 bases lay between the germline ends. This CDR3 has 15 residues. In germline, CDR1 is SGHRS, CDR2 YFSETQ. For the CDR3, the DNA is TGCGCCAGCAGCTTGCTCCCCAGGGGGGGGAATGAGCAGTTCTTC. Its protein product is CASSLLPRGGNEQFF.

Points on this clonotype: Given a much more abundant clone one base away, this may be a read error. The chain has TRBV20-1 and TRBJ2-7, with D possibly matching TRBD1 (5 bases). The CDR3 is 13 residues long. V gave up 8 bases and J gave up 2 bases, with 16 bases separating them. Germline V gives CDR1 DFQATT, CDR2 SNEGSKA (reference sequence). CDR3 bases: TGCAGTACCCGACCAGGGCATACCTACGAGCAGTACTTC. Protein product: CSTRPGHTYEQYF.

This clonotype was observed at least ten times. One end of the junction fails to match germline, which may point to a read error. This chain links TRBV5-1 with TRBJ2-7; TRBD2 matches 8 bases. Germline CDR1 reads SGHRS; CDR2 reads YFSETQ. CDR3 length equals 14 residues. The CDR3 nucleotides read TGTGCCAGCAGCCCCGGCGGGGGGCGATACGAGCAGTACTTC. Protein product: CASSPGGGRYEQYF. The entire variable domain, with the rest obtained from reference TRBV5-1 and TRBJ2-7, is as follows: KAGVTQTPRYLIKTRGQQVTLSCSPISGHRSVSWYQQTPGQGLQFLFEYFSETQRNKGNFPGRFSGRQFSNSRSEMNVSTLELGDSALYLCASSPGGGRYEQYFGPGTRLTVT.

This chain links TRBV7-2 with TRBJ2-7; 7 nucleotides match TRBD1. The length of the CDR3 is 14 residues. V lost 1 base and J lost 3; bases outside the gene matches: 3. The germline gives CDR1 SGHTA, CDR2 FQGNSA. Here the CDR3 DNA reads TGTGCCAGCAGCTTAGGGGGACAGCTCTACGAGCAGTACTTC. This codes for CASSLGGQLYEQYF.

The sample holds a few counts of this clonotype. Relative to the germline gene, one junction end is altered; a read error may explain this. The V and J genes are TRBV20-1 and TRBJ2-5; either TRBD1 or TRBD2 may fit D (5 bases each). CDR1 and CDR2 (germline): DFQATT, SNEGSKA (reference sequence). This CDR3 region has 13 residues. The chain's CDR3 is CSPRDGSYNEQYF. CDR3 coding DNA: TGCAGTCCTAGGGACGGTTCCTACAATGAGCAGTACTTC.

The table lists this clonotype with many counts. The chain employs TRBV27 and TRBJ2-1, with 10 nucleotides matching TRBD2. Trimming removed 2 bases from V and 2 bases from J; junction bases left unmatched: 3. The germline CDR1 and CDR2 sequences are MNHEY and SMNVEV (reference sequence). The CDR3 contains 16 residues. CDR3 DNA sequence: TGTGCCAGCAGTTTACCGGGACTAGCGCCCTACAATGAGCAGTTCTTC. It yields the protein CASSLPGLAPYNEQFF.

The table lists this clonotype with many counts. CDR3 in DNA: TGCGCCAGCAGCTTGGAGGGCGGGGGGGCGGCCAATGAGCAGTTCTTC. This translates into CASSLEGGGAANEQFF. The chain couples TRBV5-1 to TRBJ2-1, with 9 bases that match TRBD2. The CDR3 contains 16 residues. Per the germline V gene, CDR1 is SGHRS and CDR2 is YFSETQ. The V and J ends lost 0 bases and 6 bases, in that order; junction bases with no gene match: 7.

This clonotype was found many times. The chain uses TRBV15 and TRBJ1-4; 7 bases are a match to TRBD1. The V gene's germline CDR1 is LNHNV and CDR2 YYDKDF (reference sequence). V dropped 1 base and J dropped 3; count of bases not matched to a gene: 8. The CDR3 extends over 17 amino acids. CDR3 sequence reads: CATSRVATGSANEKLFF. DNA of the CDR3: TGTGCCACCAGCAGAGTGGCGACAGGGTCGGCTAATGAAAAACTGTTTTTT.

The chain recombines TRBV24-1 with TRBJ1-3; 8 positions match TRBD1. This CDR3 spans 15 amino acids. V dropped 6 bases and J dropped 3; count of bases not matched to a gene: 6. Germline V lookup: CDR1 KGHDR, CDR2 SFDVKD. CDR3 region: CATSSGTGLGNTIYF. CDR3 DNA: TGTGCCACCAGTTCCGGGACAGGCCTTGGAAACACCATATATTTT.

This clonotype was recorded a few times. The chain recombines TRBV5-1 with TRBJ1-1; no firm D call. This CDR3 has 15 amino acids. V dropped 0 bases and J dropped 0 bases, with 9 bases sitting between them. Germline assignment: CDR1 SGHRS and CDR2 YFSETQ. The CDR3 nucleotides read TGCGCCAGCAGCTTGGCCAATACCTTGAACACTGAAGCTTTCTTT. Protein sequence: CASSLANTLNTEAFF.

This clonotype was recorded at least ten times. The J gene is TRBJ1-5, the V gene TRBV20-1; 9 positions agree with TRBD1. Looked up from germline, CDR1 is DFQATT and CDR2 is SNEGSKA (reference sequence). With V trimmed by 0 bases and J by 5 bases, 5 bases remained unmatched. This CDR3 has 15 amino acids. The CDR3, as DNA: TGCAGTGCTAGAGAACCGACAGGGGGTGATCAGCCCCAGCATTTT. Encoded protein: CSAREPTGGDQPQHF.